The subject of this entry is one T cell receptor (beta chain). Antigen: not known. Each CDR3 protein is one row after TCRdb ran MiXCR on the multiplex PCR reads. Of 45,000 to 65,000 distinct CDR3 sequences listed, roughly 41% are singletons. This entry is derived from a study of breast tumors, draining lymph nodes, adjacent tissues. Study-level findings and limits: Most tumor T cells seemingly derive from lymph node, then expand in tumor. That most tumor T cells come from lymph nodes remained unproven. Tumor and nontumor repertoires were significantly more similar in luminal-like than in basal-like breast cancer. Tumor TCR diversity was below lymph nodes but above nontumor tissue.

The germline V gene encodes CDR1 SGHRS and CDR2 YFSETQ. The CDR3 has 13 residues. The V end was cut by 1 base, the J end by 3 bases, with 8 bases between. Sequences were obtained from breast tumor tissue. This TCR came from a female donor with breast cancer. Some clones in this sample may be carry-over from other donors' samples. The rearrangement uses TRBV5-1 and TRBJ2-7, with D maybe TRBD2 (5 bases). The CDR3 DNA reads as TGCGCCAGCAGCTTGTTGGGGAGCTACGAGCAGTACTTC. Translated, it gives CASSLLGSYEQYF. Together with reference TRBV5-1 and TRBJ2-7, the CDR3 gives the full variable domain: KAGVTQTPRYLIKTRGQQVTLSCSPISGHRSVSWYQQTPGQGLQFLFEYFSETQRNKGNFPGRFSGRQFSNSRSEMNVSTLELGDSALYLCASSLLGSYEQYFGPGTRLTVT.